This T cell receptor beta chain originates from a study of T cells in tuberculosis. Study at large: The T cells targeted glucose monomycolate, a mycobacterial lipid, via CD1B. Within 7 days of starting treatment, or before, PBMC were stored.

General study points: GMM-specific TCRs were nearer to active tuberculosis alpha repertoires, suggesting expansion.

This clone has only one observation. Antigen specificity is unknown. Profiling relied on immunoSEQ multiplex PCR, and the TCRdb table lists in-frame clones only, not all of them. The sample consists of 20,000 to 25,000 clones, approximately 86% of them appearing once. The sample's time point: new active TB diagnosis, blood taken before or within 7 days of starting treatment. HIV-seronegative South African adults aged 18 years or older had newly diagnosed active tuberculosis. The sequences come from PBMCs, collected at tuberculosis diagnosis. This receptor was obtained from an adult with tuberculosis.

The CDR3, as DNA: TGTGCCAGCAGTCAGACCCGGACTGCTGAGAACTATGGCTACACCTTC. It is translated as CASSQTRTAENYGYTF. The chain has TRBV2 and TRBJ1-2, with D unclear. This CDR3 spans 16 amino acids. Germline CDR1 reads SNHLY; CDR2 reads FYNNEI. The V gene lost 5 bases and the J gene lost 2 bases, with 18 bases spanning the gap.